Included here is one T cell receptor beta chain sequence, with context. Its antigen is unknown. CDR1 is LGHNA and CDR2 is YSLEER in the germline V gene. V lost 4 bases and J lost 8; bases outside the gene matches: 10. The CDR3 consists of 14 residues. PCR was performed a second time for about 7 to 11 cycles using a sample-barcoded 5' primer and a J-beta primer mix. Per sample, CDR3-containing paired-end reads numbered at least 2.5 million. TCRdb processed the 5' RACE reads anew with MiXCR; each CDR3 protein has one entry. The data show approximately 1.5 million distinct CDR3 sequences, about 45% seen once. This record belongs to a study of blood T cells in healthy people across ages. Study-wide results and caveats: Estimates drawn from one million T cells were deemed to understate diversity. A greater number of naive CD4+ cells and higher diversity distinguished long-lived donors from aged donors.

The specimen was blood. This TCR came from a woman aged 18-29 years in good health. The J gene is TRBJ1-2, the V gene TRBV4-3; 7 bases agree with TRBD1. The CDR3 region is CASSRRTGVGGYTF. The DNA of the CDR3 is TGCGCCAGCAGCCGACGGACAGGCGTAGGGGGCTACACCTTC.